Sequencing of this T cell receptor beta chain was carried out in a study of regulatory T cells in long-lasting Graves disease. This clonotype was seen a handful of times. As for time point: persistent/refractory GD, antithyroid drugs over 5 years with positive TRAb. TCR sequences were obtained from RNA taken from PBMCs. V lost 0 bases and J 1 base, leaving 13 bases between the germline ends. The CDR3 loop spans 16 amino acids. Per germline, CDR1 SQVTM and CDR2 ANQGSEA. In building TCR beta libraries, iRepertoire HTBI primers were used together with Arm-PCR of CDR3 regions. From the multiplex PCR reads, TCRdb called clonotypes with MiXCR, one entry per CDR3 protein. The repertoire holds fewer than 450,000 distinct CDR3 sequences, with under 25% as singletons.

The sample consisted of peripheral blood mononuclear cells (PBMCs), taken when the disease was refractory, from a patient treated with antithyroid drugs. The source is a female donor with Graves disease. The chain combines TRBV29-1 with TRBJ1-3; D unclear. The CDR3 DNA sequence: TGCAGCGTTGAAGATCCCCGGCCGGGATCTGGAAACACCATATATTTT. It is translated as CSVEDPRPGSGNTIYF.